The following is a T cell receptor beta chain sequence with its context. J lost 5 bases, V lost 4 bases, and 4 bases had no gene match. CDR1 and CDR2 (germline): LGHDT, YNNKEL (reference sequence). The CDR3 is 14 residues long. The sample comes from a study of blood T cell repertoires in COVID-19. Repertoires were generated with immunoSEQ multiplex PCR, while TCRdb's copy carries only in-frame clones and drops some. The sample shows about 390,000 clones, around 87% of them seen only once. This sequence was found in a woman between 45 and 65 years old who had recovered from COVID-19. Source material: PBMCs or T cells enriched from blood (not recorded which). The rearrangement links TRBV3-1 (or the pseudogene TRBV3-2) to TRBJ2-7, with 11 positions matching TRBD2. The CDR3 sequence is CASSRLTSGDEQYF. The CDR3 DNA sequence: TGTGCCAGCAGCCGATTGACTAGCGGGGACGAGCAGTACTTC.